This T cell receptor (beta chain) was captured in a study of response to subunit inactivated influenza vaccine. Trimming took off 3 bases at V and 3 bases at J, with 15 bases between the two ends. CDR1 and CDR2 (germline): DFQATT, SNEGSKA (reference sequence). This CDR3 has 14 residues. TCRdb processed the RT-PCR reads anew with MiXCR; each CDR3 protein has one entry. The sample yields more than 700,000 distinct CDR3 sequences, 21% seen once. At least ten counts were recorded for this clonotype. The sequences come from PBMCs from blood, collected 5 days after vaccination. The sequence was obtained from a middle-aged man who received an inactivated influenza vaccine. The V gene is TRBV20-1, the J gene TRBJ2-7; weak D call: TRBD2 (7 bases). Written as DNA, the CDR3 is TGCAGTGCTAGGGAAAGGGGGGAGGGCTACGAGCAGTACTTC. Its protein product is CSARERGEGYEQYF.